This TCR beta chain emerged from a study of T cells in Graves' hyperthyroidism and ophthalmopathy. TCR beta CDR3 region amplification was performed from RNA transcripts. A first-round RT-PCR of the TCR CDR3 used the HTBI primer set. TCRdb reprocessed the multiplex PCR reads via MiXCR and lists one record per CDR3 protein. The data contain 300,000 to 450,000 distinct CDR3 sequences, 15% to 19% of them singletons. Germline V lookup: CDR1 SQVTM, CDR2 ANQGSEA. Trimming removed 3 bases from V and 5 bases from J; junction bases left unmatched: 5. The CDR3 loop spans 14 amino acids. This clonotype was seen repeatedly, ten times or more.

The receptor was isolated from a young woman with Graves' hyperthyroidism that later progressed to Graves' ophthalmopathy. V is TRBV29-1 and J is TRBJ2-7; TRBD2 aligns across 12 bases. Material: blood. In DNA form, the CDR3 reads TGCAGCGTTGATGGACTAGCGGGAACCAACGAGCAGTACTTC. Encoded protein: CSVDGLAGTNEQYF.